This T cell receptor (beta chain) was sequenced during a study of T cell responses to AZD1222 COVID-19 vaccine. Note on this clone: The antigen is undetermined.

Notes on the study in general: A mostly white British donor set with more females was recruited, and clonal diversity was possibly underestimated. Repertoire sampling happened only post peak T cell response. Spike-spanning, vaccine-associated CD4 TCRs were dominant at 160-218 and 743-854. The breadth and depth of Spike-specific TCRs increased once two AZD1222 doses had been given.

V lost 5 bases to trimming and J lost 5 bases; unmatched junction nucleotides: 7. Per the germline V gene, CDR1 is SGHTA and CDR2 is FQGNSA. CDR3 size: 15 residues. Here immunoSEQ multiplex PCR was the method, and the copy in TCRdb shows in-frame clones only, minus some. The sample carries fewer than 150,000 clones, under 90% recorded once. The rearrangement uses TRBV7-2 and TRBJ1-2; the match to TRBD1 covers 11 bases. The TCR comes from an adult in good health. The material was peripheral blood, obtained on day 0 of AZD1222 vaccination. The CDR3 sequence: CASSDGQGALYGYTF. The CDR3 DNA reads TGTGCCAGCAGCGATGGACAGGGGGCGCTTTATGGCTACACCTTC.